Below, 20 T cell receptor beta chains from the same sample are listed, as sequenced in a study of human T cells and chemical hapten exposure. TCRdb itself ran the RACE reads through MiXCR, one entry per CDR3 protein. Here the sample spans roughly 100,000 distinct CDR3 sequences, 10% to 14% being singletons. The time point was: pre-sensitization, week 0. Sample treatment: therapeutic diphenylcyclopropenone sensitization with weekly scalp DPC. Sequenced material: whole blood, taken in connection with sensitization to the hapten diphenylcyclopropenone (DPC). These receptors originate from a woman aged 60-75 years with alopecia areata. Some clones in this sample may be carry-over from other donors' samples.

This clonotype turned up a few times. This chain uses TRBV27 with TRBJ2-2; no clear D gene. This CDR3 comprises 19 residues. V was clipped by 0 bases and J by 6 bases, with 23 bases between them. Germline V gene sequence: CDR1 MNHEY, CDR2 SMNVEV (reference sequence). Here the CDR3 reads CASSLSVEVVRRPSGELFF. The DNA for the CDR3 is TGTGCCAGCAGTTTATCGGTTGAGGTCGTAAGACGACCGTCCGGGGAGCTGTTTTTT.

The table lists this clonotype with many counts. This chain joins TRBV20-1 and TRBJ1-2; 7 bases line up with TRBD1. CDR1 DFQATT and CDR2 SNEGSKA come from the germline V gene (reference sequence). V was pared by 0 bases and J by 1 base, with 8 bases of the junction left unmatched. The CDR3 totals 16 residues. This chain's CDR3 is CSARDPLQGVNYGYTF. The DNA of the CDR3 is TGCAGTGCTAGAGATCCCCTCCAGGGGGTTAACTATGGCTACACCTTC.

The chain uses TRBV11-2 and TRBJ2-2; D is perhaps TRBD1 (6 bases). The CDR3 runs to 15 residues. CDR1 is SGHAT and CDR2 is FQNNGV in the germline V gene. The germline V and J ends were trimmed by 2 bases and 3 bases, with 10 bases remaining between them. The CDR3 loop is CASSLQGSDTGELFF. CDR3 coding DNA: TGTGCCAGCAGCTTACAGGGGAGTGACACCGGGGAGCTGTTTTTT.

This clonotype was seen ten or more times. The chain employs TRBV3-1 and TRBJ2-3, with D unclear. V lost 1 base to trimming and J lost 2 bases, with 1 base between them. Germline loops: CDR1 LGHDT, CDR2 YNNKEL (reference sequence). The CDR3 has 12 amino acids. The CDR3 nucleotides are TGTGCCAGCAGCCAAGCCACAGATACGCAGTATTTT. Protein sequence: CASSQATDTQYF.

This clonotype was seen ten or more times. The chain employs TRBV28 and TRBJ2-3, with D unresolved. The V end was cut by 6 bases, the J end by 3 bases, with 10 bases between. The V gene's germline CDR1 is MDHEN and CDR2 SYDVKM. This CDR3 contains 13 residues. The CDR3, as DNA: TGTGCCAGCAGCGATAGAATGACAGATACGCAGTATTTT. Its protein is CASSDRMTDTQYF.

A note on this clonotype: A much larger clone lies a single base off, so this may be a read error. The chain is built from TRBV7-2 and TRBJ2-5; 7 positions agree with TRBD2. Germline V gene data show CDR1 as SGHTA and CDR2 as FQGNSA. The CDR3 length is 13 residues. After removal of 6 bases from V and 4 bases from J, the junction contained 5 bases not matched to a gene. CDR3 region: CASRRLAGETQYF. Here the CDR3 DNA reads TGTGCCAGCAGGAGACTAGCAGGAGAGACCCAGTACTTC.

This clonotype was seen many times. This chain joins TRBV5-1 and TRBJ2-7, with 7 nucleotides matching TRBD1. Germline V gene lookup returns CDR1 SGHRS and CDR2 YFSETQ. V shed 1 base, J shed 3 bases, and the junction held 4 bases outside the gene matches. The CDR3 loop spans 14 amino acids. The CDR3 reads CASSLTQGSYEQYF. DNA for the CDR3: TGCGCCAGCAGCTTGACACAGGGGAGCTACGAGCAGTACTTC.

This clonotype was seen repeatedly, ten times or more. The rearrangement joins TRBV4-2 to TRBJ2-2; D is uncertain. CDR1 and CDR2 from the germline V gene are LGHNA and YNFKEQ. This CDR3 contains 15 residues. The V end lost 2 bases, the J end lost 6 bases, and 13 bases lay between the germline ends. As DNA, the CDR3 is TGTGCCAGCAGCCAATCCTTTCGCACACCCGGGGAGCTGTTTTTT. Translated: CASSQSFRTPGELFF.

This chain joins TRBV7-8 and TRBJ1-2; D possibly corresponds to TRBD1 (6 bases). This CDR3 comprises 15 residues. Trimming left V 2 bases short and J 5 bases short, with 15 bases between. Germline CDR1 reads SGHVS; CDR2 reads FQNEAQ. The CDR3 DNA follows: TGTGCCAGCAGCTTAATGTTTGACGGACAGTATGGCTACACCTTC. This encodes CASSLMFDGQYGYTF.

This clonotype was observed a handful of times. The gene calls are TRBV29-1 and TRBJ2-1; 11 bases are shared with TRBD2. The CDR3 totals 14 residues. Germline V gene lookup returns CDR1 SQVTM and CDR2 ANQGSEA. V was clipped by 4 bases and J by 3 bases; unmatched bases: 2. Here the CDR3 DNA reads TGCAGCGTTGTGGGACTAGCGGTCTACAATGAGCAGTTCTTC. Translated, it gives CSVVGLAVYNEQFF.

In its sample, this clonotype was seen many times. This sequence joins TRBV5-1 and TRBJ2-7; unclear D gene. Germline assignment: CDR1 SGHRS and CDR2 YFSETQ. Trimming stripped 0 bases from V and 7 bases from J, with 11 bases between. The CDR3 is 13 residues long. The CDR3 is CASSLASPREQYF. CDR3 nucleotides: TGCGCCAGCAGCTTGGCCTCCCCGAGGGAGCAGTACTTC.

This clonotype was detected many times. The gene calls are TRBV5-4 and TRBJ2-3, with 8 bases aligning to TRBD2. With V trimmed by 1 base and J by 6 bases, 10 bases remained unmatched. The CDR3 has 16 residues. Per the germline V gene, CDR1 is SGHNT and CDR2 is YYREEE (reference sequence). The CDR3 reads CASSLRAGDFLDTQYF. The CDR3 DNA reads TGTGCCAGCAGCTTGAGAGCGGGGGACTTCTTGGATACGCAGTATTTT.

This clonotype showed up many times. The gene calls are TRBV5-1 and TRBJ1-1; tentatively, D is TRBD1 (5 bases). V lost 2 bases and J lost 3, with 8 bases in between. CDR3 length: 13 amino acids. Germline CDR1 and CDR2: SGHRS and YFSETQ. The CDR3 loop reads CASSFGRDTEAFF. CDR3 coding DNA: TGCGCCAGCAGCTTTGGCAGGGACACTGAAGCTTTCTTT.

The sample holds many counts of this clonotype. The rearrangement links TRBV2 to TRBJ2-7, with 8 bases that match TRBD1. The ends lost 11 bases at V and 0 bases at J; junction bases unmatched: 3. CDR1 and CDR2 from the germline V gene are SNHLY and FYNNEI. The CDR3 has 12 amino acids. The CDR3 loop reads CAFRGLSYEQYF. The CDR3 region has the DNA TGTGCCTTCAGGGGGCTCTCCTACGAGCAGTACTTC.

The J gene is TRBJ1-3, the V gene TRBV12-3 or TRBV12-4; D is ambiguous. CDR3 size: 14 residues. Deletions cut 5 bases from V and 0 bases from J, with 8 bases between. CDR3 sequence: CASSLGLSGNTIYF. As DNA, the CDR3 is TGTGCCAGCAGTCTTGGCCTCTCTGGAAACACCATATATTTT.

Many counts were recorded for this clonotype. The rearrangement joins TRBV6-5 to TRBJ2-5; 10 bases agree with TRBD2. The CDR3 extends over 14 amino acids. Germline V CDR1 and CDR2: MNHEY, SVGAGI. V gave up 11 bases and J gave up 4 bases; unmatched junction bases: 10. CDR3 nucleotides: TGTGCCTCCCGCAGCGGGGGGGCGGGAGAGACCCAGTACTTC. This codes for CASRSGGAGETQYF.

The J gene is TRBJ2-7, the V gene TRBV29-1; 7 bases match TRBD1. CDR3 size: 14 residues. Germline CDR1 SQVTM, CDR2 ANQGSEA. Trimming cost V 6 bases and J 0 bases; bases outside gene matches: 8. This CDR3 reads CSVSSRQGSYEQYF. CDR3 nucleotides: TGCAGCGTCTCATCCCGACAGGGCTCCTACGAGCAGTACTTC.

The sample holds a few counts of this clonotype. The chain has TRBV12-3 or TRBV12-4 and TRBJ2-3, with 7 bases identical to TRBD2. The length of the CDR3 is 17 residues. J gave up 5 bases and V 1 base, and 12 bases lay outside the gene matches. DNA of the CDR3: TGTGCCAGCAGTTTAGAATCGGGGGGTGGAGGCCGAGATACGCAGTATTTT. It specifies CASSLESGGGGRDTQYF.

This clonotype showed up many times. DNA for the CDR3: TGTGCCAGTGACAGGGCTCAAAACACTGAAGCTTTCTTT. This gives the protein CASDRAQNTEAFF. The V call is TRBV7-2, the J call TRBJ1-1, with TRBD1 identical over 7 bases. The CDR3 spans 13 residues. Germline CDR1 and CDR2: SGHTA and FQGNSA. V lost 9 bases, J lost 2 bases, and 6 bases stayed unmatched.

Many counts were recorded for this clonotype. V is TRBV3-1 and J is TRBJ1-3; D is unclear. Trimming left V 1 base short and J 1 base short, with 11 bases between. This CDR3 spans 16 amino acids. Germline V lookup: CDR1 LGHDT, CDR2 YNNKEL (reference sequence). CDR3 in amino acids: CASSQALRSSGNTIYF. CDR3 nucleotide sequence: TGTGCCAGCAGCCAAGCACTTAGATCTTCTGGAAACACCATATATTTT. Using reference TRBV3-1 and TRBJ1-3 for the parts outside the CDR3, the full variable domain is DTAVSQTPKYLVTQMGNDKSIKCEQNLGHDTMYWYKQDSKKFLKIMFSYNNKELIINETVPNRFSPKSPDKAHLNLHINSLELGDSAVYFCASSQALRSSGNTIYFGEGSWLTVV.